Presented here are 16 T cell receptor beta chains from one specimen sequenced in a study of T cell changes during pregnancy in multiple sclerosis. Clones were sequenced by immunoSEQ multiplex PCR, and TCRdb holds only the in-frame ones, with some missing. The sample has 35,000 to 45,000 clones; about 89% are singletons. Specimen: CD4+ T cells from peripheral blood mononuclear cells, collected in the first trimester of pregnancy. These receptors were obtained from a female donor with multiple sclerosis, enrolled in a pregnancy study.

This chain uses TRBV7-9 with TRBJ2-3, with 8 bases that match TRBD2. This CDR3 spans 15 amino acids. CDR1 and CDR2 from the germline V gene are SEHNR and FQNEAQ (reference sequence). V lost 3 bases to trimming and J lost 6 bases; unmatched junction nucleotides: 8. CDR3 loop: CASSLGAGVADTQYF. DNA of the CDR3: TGTGCCAGCAGCTTGGGAGCGGGAGTGGCGGATACGCAGTATTTT.

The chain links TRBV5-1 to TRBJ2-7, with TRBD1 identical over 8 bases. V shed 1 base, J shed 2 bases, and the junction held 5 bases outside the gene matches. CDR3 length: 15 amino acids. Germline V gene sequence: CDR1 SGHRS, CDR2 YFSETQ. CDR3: CASSLTGQAAYEQYF. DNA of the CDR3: TGCGCCAGCAGCTTGACGGGACAGGCGGCCTACGAGCAGTACTTC.

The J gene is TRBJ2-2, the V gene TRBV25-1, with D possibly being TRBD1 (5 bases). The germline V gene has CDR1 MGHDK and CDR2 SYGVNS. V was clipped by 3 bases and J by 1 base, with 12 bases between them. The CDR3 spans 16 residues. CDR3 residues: CASSDSAGRNTGELFF. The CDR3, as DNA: TGTGCCAGCAGTGATTCTGCAGGGCGGAACACCGGGGAGCTGTTTTTT.

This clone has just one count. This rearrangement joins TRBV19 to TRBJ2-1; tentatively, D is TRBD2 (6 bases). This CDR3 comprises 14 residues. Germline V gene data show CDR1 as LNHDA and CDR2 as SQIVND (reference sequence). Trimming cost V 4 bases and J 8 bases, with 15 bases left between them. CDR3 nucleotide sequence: TGTGCCAGTAGTACTTCCGGGAGTGACTATGAGCAGTTCTTC. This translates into CASSTSGSDYEQFF.

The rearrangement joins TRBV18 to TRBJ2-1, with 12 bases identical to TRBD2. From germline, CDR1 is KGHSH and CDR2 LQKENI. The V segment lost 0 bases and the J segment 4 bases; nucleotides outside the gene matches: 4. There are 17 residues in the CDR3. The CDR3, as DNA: TGTGCCAGCTCACCACCGACTAGCGGGAGAAGGTACAATGAGCAGTTCTTC. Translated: CASSPPTSGRRYNEQFF.

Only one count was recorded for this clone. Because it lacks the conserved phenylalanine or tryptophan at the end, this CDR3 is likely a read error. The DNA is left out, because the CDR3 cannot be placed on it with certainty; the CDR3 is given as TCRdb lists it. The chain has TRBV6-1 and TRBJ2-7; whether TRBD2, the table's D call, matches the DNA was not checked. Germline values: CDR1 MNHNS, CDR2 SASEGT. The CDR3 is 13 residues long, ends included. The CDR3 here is CASTKNLAGAPLS.

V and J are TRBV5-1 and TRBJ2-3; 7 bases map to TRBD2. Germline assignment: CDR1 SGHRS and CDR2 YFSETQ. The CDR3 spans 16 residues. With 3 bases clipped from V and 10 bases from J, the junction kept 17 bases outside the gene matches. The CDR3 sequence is CASSSRQRGSPESQYF. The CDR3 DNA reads TGCGCCAGCAGCTCCAGGCAGCGGGGCTCACCCGAGTCGCAGTATTTT.

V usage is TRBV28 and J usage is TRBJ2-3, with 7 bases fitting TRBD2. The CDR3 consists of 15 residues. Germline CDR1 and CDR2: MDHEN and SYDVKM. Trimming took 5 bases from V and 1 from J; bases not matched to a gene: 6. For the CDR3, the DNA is TGTGCCAGCAGTCCAGCGGGGCACGGCACAGATACGCAGTATTTT. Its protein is CASSPAGHGTDTQYF. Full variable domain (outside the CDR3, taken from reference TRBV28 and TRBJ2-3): DVKVTQSSRYLVKRTGEKVFLECVQDMDHENMFWYRQDPGLGLRLIYFSYDVKMKEKGDIPEGYSVSREKKERFSLILESASTNQTSMYLCASSPAGHGTDTQYFGPGTRLTVL.

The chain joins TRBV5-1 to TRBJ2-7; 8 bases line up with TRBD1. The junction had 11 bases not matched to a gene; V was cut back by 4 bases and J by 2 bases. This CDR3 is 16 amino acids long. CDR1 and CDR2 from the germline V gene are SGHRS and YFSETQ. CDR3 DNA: TGCGCCAGCAGCGAAGGGCCGTCAGGGGGCACCTACGAGCAGTACTTC. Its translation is CASSEGPSGGTYEQYF.

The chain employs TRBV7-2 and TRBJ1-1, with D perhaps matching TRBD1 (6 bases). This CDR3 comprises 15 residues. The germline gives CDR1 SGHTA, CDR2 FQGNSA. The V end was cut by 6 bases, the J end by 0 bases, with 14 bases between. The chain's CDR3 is CASRLQGGVNTEAFF. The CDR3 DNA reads TGTGCCAGCAGATTACAGGGTGGGGTGAACACTGAAGCTTTCTTT.

This CDR3 reads CASSQLRFSGNTIYF. CDR3 sequence (DNA): TGCGCCAGCAGCCAACTCCGGTTCTCTGGAAACACCATATATTTT. V usage is TRBV4-1 and J usage is TRBJ1-3, with unresolved D. The CDR3 loop spans 15 amino acids. The germline gives CDR1 MGHRA, CDR2 YSYEKL. Between the trimmed V and J ends, which lost 2 bases and 0 bases, there was a span of 8 bases.

The CDR3 DNA reads as TGTGCCAGCAGCGTAGGGGGACAGGGTTCTGAGCAGTTCTTC. It specifies CASSVGGQGSEQFF. The rearrangement uses TRBV9 and TRBJ2-1; TRBD1 agrees at 9 bases. From germline, CDR1 is SGDLS and CDR2 YYNGEE. The V and J ends lost 0 bases and 9 bases, in that order; junction bases with no gene match: 4. This CDR3 spans 14 amino acids.

CDR3 sequence reads: CASSQERTGAGGGYTF. CDR3 nucleotides: TGCGCCAGCAGCCAAGAAAGGACAGGTGCCGGTGGGGGCTACACCTTC. This sequence joins TRBV4-1 and TRBJ1-2; 7 nucleotides agree with TRBD1. With 0 bases clipped from V and 8 bases from J, the junction kept 12 bases outside the gene matches. The CDR3 spans 16 residues. The germline V gene encodes CDR1 MGHRA and CDR2 YSYEKL.

The CDR3 coding sequence is TGTGCCAGCAGCGTAGCACAGGGAAATGTCGGGGAACTGTTTTTT. Protein: CASSVAQGNVGELFF. V gene TRBV9 combines with J gene TRBJ1-4, with TRBD1 as a possible D gene (6 bases). The CDR3 length is 15 residues. V was pared by 0 bases and J by 12 bases, with 18 bases between. Germline lookup yields CDR1 SGDLS and CDR2 YYNGEE.

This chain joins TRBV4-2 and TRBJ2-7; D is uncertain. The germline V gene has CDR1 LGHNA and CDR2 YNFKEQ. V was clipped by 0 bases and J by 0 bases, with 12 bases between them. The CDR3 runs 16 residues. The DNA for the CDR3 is TGTGCCAGCAGCCAAGATAGAGGCTTTTCCTCCTACGAGCAGTACTTC. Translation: CASSQDRGFSSYEQYF.

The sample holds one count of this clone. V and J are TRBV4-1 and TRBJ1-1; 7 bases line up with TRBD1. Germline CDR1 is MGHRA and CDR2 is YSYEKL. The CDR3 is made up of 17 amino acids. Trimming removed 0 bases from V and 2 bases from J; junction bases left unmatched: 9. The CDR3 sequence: CASSQDQNRGTNTEAFF. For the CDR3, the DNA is TGCGCCAGCAGCCAAGACCAAAACAGGGGAACTAACACTGAAGCTTTCTTT.